Below, 3 T cell receptor beta chains from the same sample are listed, as sequenced in a study of blood T cell repertoires in COVID-19. Repertoires were generated with immunoSEQ multiplex PCR, while TCRdb's copy carries only in-frame clones and drops some. The sample contains about 67,000 clones, 87% of which appear only once. Sequencing used peripheral blood. These receptors all come from a man in his forties or fifties with active COVID-19.

This chain uses TRBV19 with TRBJ2-5, with D maybe TRBD1 (7 bases). The length of the CDR3 is 15 residues. Germline assignment: CDR1 LNHDA and CDR2 SQIVND (reference sequence). V lost 3 bases, J lost 1 base, and 12 bases lay in between. The CDR3 DNA follows: TGTGCCAGTAGTATGCAGGGGGACTTCCAAGAGACCCAGTACTTC. Translating gives CASSMQGDFQETQYF.

This clone has a single count. The chain is built from TRBV29-1 and TRBJ1-2, with TRBD1 identical over 10 bases. CDR1 and CDR2 (germline): SQVTM, ANQGSEA. CDR3 length equals 14 residues. The ends lost 8 bases at V and 3 bases at J; junction bases unmatched: 9. Here the CDR3 reads CSSGGTGDDYGYTF. CDR3 nucleotides: TGCAGCTCTGGGGGGACAGGGGACGACTATGGCTACACCTTC.

V usage is TRBV19 and J usage is TRBJ1-1, with D unclear. Germline-derived CDR1 and CDR2 are LNHDA and SQIVND (reference sequence). V lost 5 bases and J lost 5, with 18 bases in between. CDR3 length: 15 amino acids. CDR3 coding DNA: TGTGCCAGTAGTCTCCACATCGGCGCGGGGACTGAAGCTTTCTTT. Its translation is CASSLHIGAGTEAFF.